This T cell receptor beta chain was identified in a study of blood T cell repertoires in COVID-19. Study in general: The United States, Italy and Spain were the sources of the acute and convalescent COVID-19 samples. From T cells, B-cell-depleted T cells, or PBMCs came the material, which was cDNA or gDNA.

V lost 5 bases and J 4 bases, leaving 20 bases between the germline ends. The CDR3 runs 16 residues. The germline V gene encodes CDR1 SEHNR and CDR2 FQNEAQ (reference sequence). Measured with immunoSEQ multiplex PCR; TCRdb has only the in-frame clones, and not every one. The repertoire holds about 140,000 clones, 80% seen once, with around 3.8% in the top ten. V and J are TRBV7-9 and TRBJ2-5; D may be TRBD2 (6 bases). Sequenced: peripheral blood. The sequence derives from a man between 70 and 80 years old who had recovered from COVID-19. In DNA form, the CDR3 reads TGTGCCAGCAGCCCCCCCGGGACTGGCCTTACAGAGACCCAGTACTTC. Residues: CASSPPGTGLTETQYF. Filled out from reference TRBV7-9 and TRBJ2-5, the complete variable domain reads DTGVSQNPRHKITKRGQNVTFRCDPISEHNRLYWYRQTLGQGPEFLTYFQNEAQLEKSRLLSDRFSAERPKGSFSTLEIQRTEQGDSAMYLCASSPPGTGLTETQYFGPGTRLLVL.